The next 6 T cell receptor beta chains were all read from a single sample in a study of MAIT cells during Salmonella Paratyphi A infection. The time point was: before S. Paratyphi A challenge (baseline). Flow cytometry identified and sorted MAIT cells as Valpha7.2+ CD161+ T cells. TCRdb re-called the 5' RACE reads with MiXCR, one entry per CDR3 protein. This sample has hundreds of distinct CDR3 sequences, with around 33% found just once. The study, taken as a whole, reports: MAIT TRBV usage was oligoclonal, favouring TRBV20 and TRBV6.

Their recognized antigens are unknown. The specimen comprised MAIT cells from blood, sampled at the first sampling point of the challenge study. Source of these receptors: a person between 18 and 70 years old who was deliberately infected with Salmonella Paratyphi A in a paratyphoid fever challenge study.

Relative to its sample, this clonotype is hyperexpanded. The gene calls are TRBV6-4 and TRBJ2-2, with unresolved D. The CDR3 is made up of 13 amino acids. The germline V and J ends were trimmed by 0 bases and 4 bases, with 3 bases remaining between them. Per germline, CDR1 MRHNA and CDR2 SNTAGT. DNA for the CDR3: TGTGCCAGCAGTGACTCGCTCACCGGGGAGCTGTTTTTT. It is translated as CASSDSLTGELFF.

This clonotype is medium-sized by share. The chain joins TRBV29-1 to TRBJ2-5; 9 nucleotides line up with TRBD2. Germline CDR1 reads SQVTM; CDR2 reads ANQGSEA. The CDR3 is made up of 12 amino acids. V lost 4 bases and J lost 5; bases outside the gene matches: 2. The CDR3 DNA is TGCAGCGTTGTTAGCGGGAGTGAGACCCAGTACTTC. Its protein product is CSVVSGSETQYF.

This clonotype counts as medium-sized. CDR3 region: CASSLGLAGVAEQFF. The CDR3 nucleotides are TGTGCCAGCAGCTTAGGTCTAGCGGGAGTTGCTGAGCAGTTCTTC. The rearrangement joins TRBV7-3 to TRBJ2-1; TRBD2 agrees at 10 bases. The CDR3 has 15 residues. V trimming: 2 bases; J trimming: 9 bases; junction bases outside the gene matches: 7. Germline V gene sequence: CDR1 SGHTA, CDR2 FQGTGA.

As to this clonotype: A much larger clone sits a single nucleotide away, making a read error possible. CDR3 loop: CASSLEWKNMGAFF. The CDR3 nucleotides are TGTGCCAGCAGCTTAGAGTGGAAAAACATGGGAGCTTTCTTT. This chain links TRBV11-3 with TRBJ1-1; D gene uncertain. Germline CDR1 and CDR2: SGHNT and YENEEA. V shed 0 bases and J shed 10 bases, with 15 bases lying between them. The CDR3 is made up of 14 amino acids.

This clonotype is medium-sized (0.01 to 0.1%) in the sample. The chain has TRBV20-1 and TRBJ2-7, with 10 bases lining up with TRBD2. CDR1 DFQATT and CDR2 SNEGSKA come from the germline V gene (reference sequence). This CDR3 is built from 16 residues. V lost 6 bases, J lost 2 bases, and 13 bases stayed unmatched. The CDR3 DNA reads TGCAGTGCCCGGGGCCTAGCGGGGGATTTTACCTACGAGCAGTACTTC. Its translation is CSARGLAGDFTYEQYF.

This clonotype appeared a few times. The chain links TRBV11-2 to TRBJ1-1; TRBD1 might be the D (6 bases). V lost 5 bases and J lost 4, with 14 bases in between. CDR3 length: 14 amino acids. The germline V gene encodes CDR1 SGHAT and CDR2 FQNNGV. The DNA of the CDR3 is TGTGCCAGCAGCCGGACAGAAGAGGGCACTGAAGCTTTCTTT. Translating it yields CASSRTEEGTEAFF.